Listed below are T cell receptor beta chains from one sample, sequenced in a study of T cells in localized non-small cell lung cancer. Profiled with immunoSEQ multiplex PCR; TCRdb holds only in-frame clones, not every one. The sample has more than 2,000 clones; less than 35% are singletons. The starting material was normal lung tissue next to the tumor, obtained before any cancer treatment. The receptors derive from a female donor of 60 years or more with stage I squamous cell lung carcinoma. Each CDR3 is given with its conserved first and last residue. The D gene is left open where the match is weak.

CDR3 protein: CASSIAGGASGEQYF; CDR3 DNA: TGTGCCAGTAGTATAGCCGGGGGGGCTAGTGGCGAGCAGTACTTC; D gene: TRBD2; J gene: TRBJ2-7; V gene: TRBV19
CDR3 protein: CASSQEAGGSGSVNTQYF; CDR3 DNA: TGCGCCAGCAGCCAAGAGGCTGGCGGTAGCGGGAGCGTGAATACGCAGTATTTT; D gene: .; J gene: TRBJ2-3; V gene: TRBV1